The entry below gives a single T cell receptor beta chain sequence along with its context. The antigen is not known. These data come from a study of blood T cells in healthy people across ages. Study-level findings and limits: Any conclusive comparison of naive versus antigen-experienced cells was prevented by using unsorted PBMCs. Strong correlation was found linking TCR beta diversity to naive T cell percentage. With age, beta diversity per million T cells declined roughly linearly, significantly by 30 to 40.

From germline, CDR1 is DFQATT and CDR2 SNEGSKA (reference sequence). This CDR3 region has 11 residues. Trimming took off 6 bases at V and 10 bases at J, with 13 bases between the two ends. PCR was performed a second time for about 7 to 12 cycles using a sample-barcoded 5' primer and a J-beta primer mix. TCRdb redid the calling of the 5' RACE reads with MiXCR, one entry per CDR3 protein. Found here are around 1,900,000 distinct CDR3 sequences, about two fifths of them singletons; the top ten hold about 21%. The sample taken for sequencing was blood. The TCR originated in a human donor in good health. This chain uses TRBV20-1 with TRBJ2-1; no clear D gene. The CDR3 region has the DNA TGCAGTGCCCAGGCGGCAGTCGAGCAGTTCTTC. Translated, it gives CSAQAAVEQFF.